These T cell receptor beta chains were read from a single sample in a study of blood T cell repertoires in COVID-19. TCRdb's copy holds only in-frame clones and misses some; the assay was immunoSEQ multiplex PCR. The table shows 110,000 to 150,000 clones, with 88% occurring only once. Sequences were obtained from peripheral blood. Receptors originate from a man aged 70 or older with acute or convalescent COVID-19. Each CDR3 is given with its conserved first and last residue. The order of the fields is V gene, D gene, clone size, CDR3 length, J gene, CDR3 DNA, CDR3 protein. A D gene is named only where the DNA matches it firmly. A clone size is listed for some rows: how often the clone was seen (once, few, many), or a class if it is expanded.

V: TRBV11-2; D: NA; size: NA; length: 15; J: TRBJ2-2; DNA: TGTGCCAGCAGCCCCTGGGGCGGGGAAGGCGGGGAGCTGTTTTTT; CDR3: CASSPWGGEGGELFF
V: TRBV6-5; D: NA; size: NA; length: 15; J: TRBJ1-3; DNA: TGTGCCAGCAGTCCCCGCCCGAGCTCTGGAAACACCATATATTTT; CDR3: CASSPRPSSGNTIYF
V: TRBV5-4; D: TRBD1; size: few; length: 14; J: TRBJ2-7; DNA: TGTGCCAGCAGCCGACCTCAGGGGGTGAATGAGCAGTACTTC; CDR3: CASSRPQGVNEQYF
V: TRBV7-9; D: NA; size: NA; length: 12; J: TRBJ1-1; DNA: TGTGCCAGCAGCCCCCAAGGGGGTGAAGCTTTCTTT; CDR3: CASSPQGGEAFF
V: TRBV5-1; D: NA; size: NA; length: 15; J: TRBJ1-6; DNA: TGCGCCAGCAGCTTGGACGGAACAGGGCCCTCACCCCTCCACTTT; CDR3: CASSLDGTGPSPLHF
V: TRBV6-5; D: TRBD1; size: once; length: 13; J: TRBJ1-5; DNA: TGTGCCAGCGAGGGGACAGGCAATCAGCCCCAGCATTTT; CDR3: CASEGTGNQPQHF
V: TRBV5-1; D: NA; size: NA; length: 13; J: TRBJ1-3; DNA: TGCGCCAGCAGCTTGGGTACTGGAAACACCATATATTTT; CDR3: CASSLGTGNTIYF
V: TRBV19; D: NA; size: NA; length: 13; J: TRBJ2-5; DNA: TGTGCCAGTACGACAGGCCACCAAGAGACCCAGTACTTC; CDR3: CASTTGHQETQYF
V: TRBV28; D: TRBD2; size: NA; length: 13; J: TRBJ2-7; DNA: TGTGCCAGCAGCTCGGGGACTAGCGGGTCCCAGTACTTC; CDR3: CASSSGTSGSQYF
V: TRBV5-1; D: TRBD2; size: NA; length: 14; J: TRBJ2-3; DNA: TGCGCCAGCAGCTTAGCGGGGCGCACAGATACGCAGTATTTT; CDR3: CASSLAGRTDTQYF
V: TRBV25-1; D: NA; size: NA; length: 15; J: TRBJ2-7; DNA: TGTGCCAGCAGTGACGGACATCCCCAGGGCTACGAGCAGTACTTC; CDR3: CASSDGHPQGYEQYF
V: TRBV7-2; D: NA; size: NA; length: 13; J: TRBJ2-1; DNA: TGTGCCAGCAGCCCGACAGATTACAATGAGCAGTTCTTC; CDR3: CASSPTDYNEQFF
V: TRBV12-3/TRBV12-4; D: NA; size: NA; length: 13; J: TRBJ1-6; DNA: TGTGCCAGCAGTTTAGTCGGGTCATCACCCCTCCACTTT; CDR3: CASSLVGSSPLHF
V: TRBV28; D: NA; size: NA; length: 14; J: TRBJ1-2; DNA: TGTGCCAGCAGCGGGGGGACGGCTTACTATGGCTACACCTTC; CDR3: CASSGGTAYYGYTF
V: TRBV9; D: NA; size: NA; length: 15; J: TRBJ1-6; DNA: TGTGCCAGCAGCGTAGCTCCGGCAGGGGAGTCACCCCTCCACTTT; CDR3: CASSVAPAGESPLHF
V: TRBV19; D: NA; size: few; length: 12; J: TRBJ1-2; DNA: TGTGCCAGTAGTACCACAGATTATGGCTACACCTTC; CDR3: CASSTTDYGYTF
V: TRBV10-2; D: TRBD1; size: NA; length: 16; J: TRBJ1-2; DNA: TGCGCCAGCAGTGAGATTGAACAGGGGATTAATTATGGCTACACCTTC; CDR3: CASSEIEQGINYGYTF
V: TRBV5-1; D: TRBD1; size: NA; length: 15; J: TRBJ2-2; DNA: TGCGCCAGCAGCTTGCCGGGACAGCACACCGGGGAGCTGTTTTTT; CDR3: CASSLPGQHTGELFF
V: TRBV3-1/TRBV3-2; D: TRBD2; size: NA; length: 18; J: TRBJ2-4; DNA: TGTGCCAGCAGCCCGCGACTAGCGGGGGGGTCATCCAAAAACATTCAGTACTTC; CDR3: CASSPRLAGGSSKNIQYF
V: TRBV6-1; D: NA; size: few; length: 13; J: TRBJ1-1; DNA: TGTGCCAGCAGTGAACTCGTAAACACTGAAGCTTTCTTT; CDR3: CASSELVNTEAFF
V: TRBV19; D: TRBD1; size: NA; length: 15; J: TRBJ2-5; DNA: TGTGCCAGTAGCCTACAGGGGTTTCGTTCAGAGACCCAGTACTTC; CDR3: CASSLQGFRSETQYF
V: TRBV7-9; D: TRBD1; size: few; length: 15; J: TRBJ1-6; DNA: TGTGCCAGCAGCTTAACAGGGGCGAATGACTCACCCCTCCACTTT; CDR3: CASSLTGANDSPLHF
V: TRBV19; D: TRBD1; size: NA; length: 19; J: TRBJ1-1; DNA: TGTGCCAGTAGTATAGATCCCCCCCTGGGGACAGGGGGCCTCACTGAAGCTTTCTTT; CDR3: CASSIDPPLGTGGLTEAFF
V: TRBV19; D: NA; size: once; length: 13; J: TRBJ1-1; DNA: TGTGCCAGCGGCGGGGACCGGAACACTGAAGCTTTCTTT; CDR3: CASGGDRNTEAFF
V: TRBV7-8; D: TRBD1; size: NA; length: 16; J: TRBJ1-4; DNA: TGTGCCAGCAGGGAATACAGGGGGCGGACTAATGAAAAACTGTTTTTT; CDR3: CASREYRGRTNEKLFF
V: TRBV4-1; D: NA; size: NA; length: 16; J: TRBJ1-2; DNA: TGCGCCAGCAGCCAAGGACCGACAGGCTCCCTCTCCGGCTACACCTTC; CDR3: CASSQGPTGSLSGYTF
V: TRBV21-1; D: NA; size: NA; length: 17; J: TRBJ2-2; DNA: TGTGCCAGCAGCAAGCTCCAGGGGCCCGGCGACACCGGGGAGCTGTTTTTT; CDR3: CASSKLQGPGDTGELFF
V: TRBV5-1; D: NA; size: NA; length: 13; J: TRBJ2-1; DNA: TGCGCCAGCAGCTTGACGGGGGTGAATGAGCAGTTCTTC; CDR3: CASSLTGVNEQFF
V: TRBV4-1; D: NA; size: NA; length: 14; J: TRBJ1-6; DNA: TGCGCCAGCAGCCAAGACGGGGTGGTTTCACCCCTCCACTTT; CDR3: CASSQDGVVSPLHF
V: TRBV5-1; D: NA; size: NA; length: 15; J: TRBJ1-4; DNA: TGCGCCAGCAGCCGGGTTCAGGGAACTAATGAAAAACTGTTTTTT; CDR3: CASSRVQGTNEKLFF
V: TRBV30; D: TRBD1; size: NA; length: 14; J: TRBJ1-2; DNA: TGTGCCTCCCTTAAAAAACAGGGGACGCAGGGCTACACCTTC; CDR3: CASLKKQGTQGYTF
V: TRBV19; D: NA; size: NA; length: 15; J: TRBJ1-5; DNA: TGTGCCAGTAGTCCGCGGGGGGTTAGCAATCAGCCCCAGCATTTT; CDR3: CASSPRGVSNQPQHF
V: TRBV9; D: TRBD1; size: NA; length: 14; J: TRBJ1-6; DNA: TGTGCCAGCAGCGTCACAGGGGGCGATTCACCCCTCCACTTT; CDR3: CASSVTGGDSPLHF
V: TRBV6-5; D: TRBD1; size: NA; length: 14; J: TRBJ1-6; DNA: TGTGCCAGCAGTTCCGCAGGGGGTAATTCACCCCTCCACTTT; CDR3: CASSSAGGNSPLHF
V: TRBV6-5; D: NA; size: NA; length: 14; J: TRBJ1-1; DNA: TGTGCCAGCAGTTATGGCAGGGGCTTCACTGAAGCTTTCTTT; CDR3: CASSYGRGFTEAFF
V: TRBV19; D: TRBD2; size: many; length: 16; J: TRBJ2-2; DNA: TGTGCCAGTAGTAAGCTAGCGGGAGGGAGGACCGGGGAGCTGTTTTTT; CDR3: CASSKLAGGRTGELFF
V: TRBV9; D: NA; size: once; length: 17; J: TRBJ2-3; DNA: TGTGCCAGCAGCGTAGCTACTTGGTACCCGGGGACAGATACGCAGTATTTT; CDR3: CASSVATWYPGTDTQYF
V: TRBV27; D: TRBD2; size: NA; length: 19; J: TRBJ2-1; DNA: TGTGCCAGCAGTCCCAATCCCGGGACTAGCGGTCTCGCATGGAATGAGCAGTTCTTC; CDR3: CASSPNPGTSGLAWNEQFF
V: TRBV5-1; D: TRBD1; size: NA; length: 15; J: TRBJ2-3; DNA: TGCGCCAGCAATCCGGGGACAGCTAACACAGATACGCAGTATTTT; CDR3: CASNPGTANTDTQYF
V: TRBV19; D: TRBD1; size: once; length: 14; J: TRBJ2-3; DNA: TGTGCCACGGATCCGGGACAGGGGCCAGATACGCAGTATTTT; CDR3: CATDPGQGPDTQYF
V: TRBV10-2; D: TRBD2; size: once; length: 14; J: TRBJ2-3; DNA: TGCGCCAGCAGTGGCGGGGGAACTACAGATACGCAGTATTTT; CDR3: CASSGGGTTDTQYF
V: TRBV9; D: NA; size: NA; length: 15; J: TRBJ2-7; DNA: TGTGCCAGCAGCGCCGGTCCGGGACACCAATACGAGCAGTACTTC; CDR3: CASSAGPGHQYEQYF
V: TRBV15; D: NA; size: NA; length: 16; J: TRBJ1-5; DNA: TGTGCCACCAGCAGAGATCGACCGGGGAGCAATCAGCCCCAGCATTTT; CDR3: CATSRDRPGSNQPQHF
V: TRBV21-1; D: NA; size: NA; length: 13; J: TRBJ2-1; DNA: TGTGCCAGCCCCGAGGAAGTGGAAAATGAGCAGTTCTTC; CDR3: CASPEEVENEQFF
V: TRBV2; D: TRBD2; size: NA; length: 13; J: TRBJ2-1; DNA: TGTGCCAGCTACGGGCTAGCGGACAATGAGCAGTTCTTC; CDR3: CASYGLADNEQFF
V: TRBV6-5; D: NA; size: NA; length: 13; J: TRBJ1-2; DNA: TGTGCCAGCAGCGTGGGAGGAAGGGGTGGCTACACCTTC; CDR3: CASSVGGRGGYTF
V: TRBV5-6; D: NA; size: NA; length: 14; J: TRBJ2-2; DNA: TGTGCCAGCAGCCGGCAAACTAGATCCGGGGAGCTGTTTTTT; CDR3: CASSRQTRSGELFF
V: TRBV5-1; D: TRBD2; size: once; length: 16; J: TRBJ2-5; DNA: TGCGCCAGCAGCTTCCAAGGACTAGCGAGAAAAGAGACCCAGTACTTC; CDR3: CASSFQGLARKETQYF
V: TRBV6-1; D: TRBD2; size: NA; length: 16; J: TRBJ2-3; DNA: TGTGCCAGCAGTGAAGTGAGCGGGAGGGCCACAGATACGCAGTATTTT; CDR3: CASSEVSGRATDTQYF
V: TRBV10-3; D: TRBD1; size: NA; length: 15; J: TRBJ1-4; DNA: TGTGCCATCAGTTCAGGGGGAGGAACTAATGAAAAACTGTTTTTT; CDR3: CAISSGGGTNEKLFF
V: TRBV18; D: TRBD2; size: NA; length: 14; J: TRBJ2-1; DNA: TGTGCCAGCTCCCAATTAGCGGGGGACAATGAGCAGTTCTTC; CDR3: CASSQLAGDNEQFF
V: TRBV28; D: NA; size: NA; length: 14; J: TRBJ2-3; DNA: TGTGCCAGCAGTTCCCCCGAGGGCACAGATACGCAGTATTTT; CDR3: CASSSPEGTDTQYF
V: TRBV7-9; D: NA; size: NA; length: 13; J: TRBJ1-1; DNA: TGTGCCAGCAGCCAGGGACAGAACACTGAAGCTTTCTTT; CDR3: CASSQGQNTEAFF
V: TRBV29-1; D: TRBD2; size: NA; length: 17; J: TRBJ2-1; DNA: TGCAGCGTTGTTTGGACTAGCGGGAGCGGCTCCTACAATGAGCAGTTCTTC; CDR3: CSVVWTSGSGSYNEQFF
V: TRBV27; D: TRBD1; size: once; length: 16; J: TRBJ1-2; DNA: TGTGCCAGCAGCGCCGGGACAGGGAAAGGGTACTATGGCTACACCTTC; CDR3: CASSAGTGKGYYGYTF
V: TRBV5-6; D: TRBD1; size: NA; length: 14; J: TRBJ1-2; DNA: TGTGCCAGCAGACGCATTACAGGGGAGGTAGGCTACACCTTC; CDR3: CASRRITGEVGYTF
V: TRBV6-5; D: TRBD1; size: once; length: 15; J: TRBJ1-4; DNA: TGTGCCAGCAGTTCTGGACAGGCGCCTAATGAAAAACTGTTTTTT; CDR3: CASSSGQAPNEKLFF
V: TRBV2; D: TRBD1; size: NA; length: 14; J: TRBJ2-5; DNA: TGTGCCAGCAGACCCGGACAGGGCTTGGAGACCCAGTACTTC; CDR3: CASRPGQGLETQYF
V: TRBV11-2; D: NA; size: few; length: 16; J: TRBJ2-1; DNA: TGTGCCAGCAGCTTAGGTGTAGGAGGCACCTACAATGAGCAGTTCTTC; CDR3: CASSLGVGGTYNEQFF
V: TRBV5-1; D: NA; size: NA; length: 15; J: TRBJ2-2; DNA: TGCGCCAGCAGCTTGGTTGGGGCAGGTACCGGGGAGCTGTTTTTT; CDR3: CASSLVGAGTGELFF